This T cell receptor beta chain was found in a study of CD8 T cells in Susac syndrome. TEMRA cells were FACS-enriched, unlike CD8+ and CD4+ T cells, which were negatively isolated. This clonotype was observed once. The CDR3 covers 13 residues. Germline CDR1 MGHRA, CDR2 YSYEKL. Trimming removed 3 bases from V and 10 bases from J; junction bases left unmatched: 5. After extraction with the RNeasy kit, about 0.5 to 1 ug of the RNA was reverse transcribed using random hexamers. immunoSEQ multiplex PCR amplified TCR beta CDR3 across 54 Vbeta, 13 Jbeta. TCRdb re-called the immunoSEQ multiplex PCR reads with MiXCR, one entry per CDR3 protein. The repertoire holds about 180,000 distinct CDR3 sequences, with around 95% as singletons.

This TCR was sampled from a human donor with multiple sclerosis. V and J are TRBV4-1 and TRBJ2-1; TRBD2 matches at 8 bases. The sequenced sample consisted of CD8+ T cells from PBMCs. CDR3 sequence (DNA): TGCGCCAGCAGCCATCCGGGAGGGGGAGAGCAGTTCTTC. Its translation: CASSHPGGGEQFF.